This T cell receptor (beta chain) was identified during a study of CD8+ T cells in alopecia areata. Study conclusions and caveats: In lesional scalp, particularly from alopecia totalis/universalis, clonality was higher than in normal scalp.

For this clone: Its antigen is unknown.

The CDR3 is 11 residues long. Germline CDR1 reads SQVTM; CDR2 reads ANQGSEA. V lost 6 bases and J 2 bases, leaving 8 bases between the germline ends. Treatment: oral pan-JAK inhibitor, 5-10 mg twice daily. TCR sequencing used cDNA made by reverse transcription of extracted RNA. Some clones are missing from TCRdb's copy, which holds only in-frame ones; the method was immunoSEQ multiplex PCR. The sample includes approximately 160,000 clones, less than 80% seen only once; the top ten take 14%. This sample comprised CD4+ T cells sorted from blood, obtained at week 24, from a patient treated with tofacitinib. The source of this sequence is a human donor with alopecia areata. The chain is built from TRBV29-1 and TRBJ2-7, with D hard to call. CDR3 sequence: CSVRHTYEQYF. The CDR3 region has the DNA TGCAGCGTCCGACACACCTACGAGCAGTACTTC.